This T cell receptor (beta chain) was captured by sequencing in a study of OX40 agonist ivuxolimab in advanced cancers. Study-level background: Ivuxolimab was an agonistic, fully human IgG2 monoclonal antibody directed against OX40 (CD134), a costimulatory receptor. Intravenous ivuxolimab was administered to patients every 2 weeks at six dose levels: 0.01, 0.1, 0.3, 1.5, 3 and 10 mg/kg. Of the roughly 51 dose-escalation patients, hepatocellular carcinoma was present in around 20, melanoma in some 15, renal cell carcinoma in 9 and head and neck cancer in 9. In the dose-escalation cohort, approximately 82% of patients were male, and the mean age was approximately 60 years with a range of about 20 to 80. Patients were allowed to have had prior anti-PD-1, anti-PD-L1 or anti-CTLA-4 therapy, and roughly 40% of the dose-escalation patients had been treated with checkpoint inhibitors. Partial responses occurred in three dose-escalation patients, of whom one had hepatocellular carcinoma and two had cutaneous melanoma. The purpose of peripheral TCRbeta sequencing was to test whether ivuxolimab changed TCR sequence diversity and led to clonal T-cell expansion. The paper reports the monotherapy dose-escalation portion (N ≈ 50 patients) of the phase I ivuxolimab trial.

To note about this clone: Its recognized antigen is unknown. There are no base qualities to consult, and no much larger clone falls within one base.

What the study reported, not specific to this receptor: The antigen specificity of the peripheral T cells that underwent clonal expansion was not determined. In partial responders in the 0.1-3.0 mg/kg groups, normalized peripheral clonal expansion was found to be among the lowest, especially among CD8+ T cells. After ivuxolimab, expanded clones were on average more numerous among CD8+ T cells than among CD4+ T cells. Low levels of normalized T-cell clonal expansion were also seen in some patients who did not respond. At doses of 0.1 to 3.0 mg/kg, clonal expansion of both CD4+ and CD8+ blood T cells was observed from baseline to week 6.

For sequencing of the TCRbeta CDR3 region, genomic DNA was extracted from the sorted cells. The immunoSEQ Assay was used to sequence the TCRbeta CDR3 regions. Imported from immuneACCESS, the table was reduced by TCRdb to in-frame sequences with V and J called. These copies leave out some clones; in studies compared against another copy, an unresolved V gene accounts for under half, and the cause of the remainder is not known. The sample table records tens of thousands of clones; 84% of these occur just once. The ten largest clones add up to 3.5% to 5.5% of the sample. Patients with a history of autoimmune disease or receiving systemic immunosuppression were excluded from the trial. Peripheral blood for TCR sequencing was collected from all dose cohorts at baseline, on cycle 4 day 1, and on cycle 7 day 1. Samples came from an open-label, multicenter, first-in-human phase I dose-escalation trial of ivuxolimab. Adults with locally advanced or metastatic head and neck squamous cell, hepatocellular, melanoma or renal cell carcinoma were enrolled in the trial. Before TCR sequencing, CD4+ T cells and CD8+ T cells were sorted from peripheral blood as separate populations.

This sequence originates from an adult with an advanced solid tumor such as melanoma, head and neck, liver or kidney cancer. The sample in question was CD4+ or CD8+ T cells sorted from blood, obtained in a trial of the OX40 agonist ivuxolimab.

The CDR3 region has the sequence CASSIHAGGMNTEAFF. The DNA sequence is TGTGCCAGTAGTATTCATGCGGGGGGGATGAACACTGAAGCTTTCTTT. This chain joins TRBV19 to TRBJ1-1; TRBD1 might be the D gene, on 5 matching bases. The CDR3 runs 16 amino acids, cysteine and phenylalanine included. The sequence is cut down to CDR3 DNA, 48 bases in frame from base 1. The junction shows trimming of 3 bases on V and 0 bases on J, plus 14 bases between the germline ends. As encoded in the germline V gene (reference sequence), CDR1 is LNHDA while CDR2 is SQIVND.